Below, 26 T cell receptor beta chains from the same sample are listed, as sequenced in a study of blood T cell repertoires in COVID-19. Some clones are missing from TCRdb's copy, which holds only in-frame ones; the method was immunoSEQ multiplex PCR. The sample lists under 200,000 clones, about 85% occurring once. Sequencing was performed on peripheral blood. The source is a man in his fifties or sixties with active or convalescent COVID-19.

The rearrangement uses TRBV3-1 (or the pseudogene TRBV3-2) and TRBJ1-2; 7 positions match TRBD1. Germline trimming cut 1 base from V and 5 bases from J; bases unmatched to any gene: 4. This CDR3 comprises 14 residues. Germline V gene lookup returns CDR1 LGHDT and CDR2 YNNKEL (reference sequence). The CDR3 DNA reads TGTGCCAGCAGCCAAGGGGCAGGGGGTTATGGCTACACCTTC. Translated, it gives CASSQGAGGYGYTF.

CDR3 sequence reads: CASSFDRATDTQYF. CDR3 sequence (DNA): TGTGCCAGCAGCTTCGACAGGGCCACAGATACGCAGTATTTT. The V and J genes are TRBV5-6 and TRBJ2-3, with 7 bases fitting TRBD1. The CDR3 is 14 amino acids. Germline V lookup: CDR1 SGHDT, CDR2 YYEEEE. The trim removed 2 bases at V and 2 bases at J, leaving 2 bases unmatched.

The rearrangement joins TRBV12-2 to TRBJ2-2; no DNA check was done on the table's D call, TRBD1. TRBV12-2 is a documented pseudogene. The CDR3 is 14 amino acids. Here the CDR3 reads CASRGQGSTGELFF. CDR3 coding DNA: TGTGCAAGTCGCGGACAGGGATCAACCGGGGAGCTGTTTTTT.

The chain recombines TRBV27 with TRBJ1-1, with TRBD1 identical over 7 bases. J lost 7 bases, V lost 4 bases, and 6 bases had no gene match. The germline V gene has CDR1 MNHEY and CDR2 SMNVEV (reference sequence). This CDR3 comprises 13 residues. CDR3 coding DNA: TGTGCCAGCAGTTCCCTGGACAGGTATGAAGCTTTCTTT. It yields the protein CASSSLDRYEAFF.

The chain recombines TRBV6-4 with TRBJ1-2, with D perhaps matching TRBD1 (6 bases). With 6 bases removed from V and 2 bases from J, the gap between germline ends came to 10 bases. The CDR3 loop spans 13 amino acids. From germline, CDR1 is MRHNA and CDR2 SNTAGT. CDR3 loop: CASSSGTNYGYTF. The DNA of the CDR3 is TGTGCCAGCAGCTCCGGGACAAACTATGGCTACACCTTC.

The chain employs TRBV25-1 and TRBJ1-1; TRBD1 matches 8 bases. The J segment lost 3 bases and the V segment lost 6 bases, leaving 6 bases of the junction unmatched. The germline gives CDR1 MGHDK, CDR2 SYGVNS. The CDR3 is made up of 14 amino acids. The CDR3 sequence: CASSSDRDHTEAFF. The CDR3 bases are TGTGCCAGCAGCTCGGACAGGGACCACACTGAAGCTTTCTTT.

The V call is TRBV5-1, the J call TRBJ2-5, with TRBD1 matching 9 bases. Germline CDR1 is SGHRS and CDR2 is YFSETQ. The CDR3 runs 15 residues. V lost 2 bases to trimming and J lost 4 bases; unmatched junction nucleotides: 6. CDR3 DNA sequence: TGCGCCAGCAGCTTCGGGACAGGGTCCAGAGAGACCCAGTACTTC. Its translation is CASSFGTGSRETQYF. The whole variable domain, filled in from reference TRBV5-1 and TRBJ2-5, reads KAGVTQTPRYLIKTRGQQVTLSCSPISGHRSVSWYQQTPGQGLQFLFEYFSETQRNKGNFPGRFSGRQFSNSRSEMNVSTLELGDSALYLCASSFGTGSRETQYFGPGTRLLVL.

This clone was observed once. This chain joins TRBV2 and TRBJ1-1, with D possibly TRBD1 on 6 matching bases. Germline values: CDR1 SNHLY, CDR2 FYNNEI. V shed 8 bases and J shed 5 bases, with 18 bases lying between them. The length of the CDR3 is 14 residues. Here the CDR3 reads CASAGRGGRTEAFF. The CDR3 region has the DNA TGTGCCAGCGCCGGCAGGGGTGGAAGGACTGAAGCTTTCTTT.

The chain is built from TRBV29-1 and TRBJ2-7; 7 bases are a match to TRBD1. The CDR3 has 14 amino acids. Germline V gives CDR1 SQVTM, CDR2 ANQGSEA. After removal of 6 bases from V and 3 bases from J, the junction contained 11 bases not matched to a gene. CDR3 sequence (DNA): TGCAGCGTGAATCAACAGGGGAGCAGCTACGAGCAGTACTTC. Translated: CSVNQQGSSYEQYF.

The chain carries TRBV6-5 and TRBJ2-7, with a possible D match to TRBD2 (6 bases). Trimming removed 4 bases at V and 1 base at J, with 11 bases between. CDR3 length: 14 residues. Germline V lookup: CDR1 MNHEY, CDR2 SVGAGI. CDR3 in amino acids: CASSLGTLSYEQYF. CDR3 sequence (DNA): TGTGCCAGCAGTTTAGGGACTTTATCCTACGAGCAGTACTTC.

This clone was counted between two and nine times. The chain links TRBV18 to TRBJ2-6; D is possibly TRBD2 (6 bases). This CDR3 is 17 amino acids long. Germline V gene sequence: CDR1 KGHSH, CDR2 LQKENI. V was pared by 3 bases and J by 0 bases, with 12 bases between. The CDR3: CASSPSGLLSGANVLTF. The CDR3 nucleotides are TGTGCCAGCTCACCTTCGGGACTGCTCTCTGGGGCCAACGTCCTGACTTTC. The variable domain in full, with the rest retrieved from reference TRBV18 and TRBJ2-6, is NAGVMQNPRHLVRRRGQEARLRCSPMKGHSHVYWYRQLPEEGLKFMVYLQKENIIDESGMPKERFSAEFPKEGPSILRIQQVVRGDSAAYFCASSPSGLLSGANVLTFGAGSRLTVL.

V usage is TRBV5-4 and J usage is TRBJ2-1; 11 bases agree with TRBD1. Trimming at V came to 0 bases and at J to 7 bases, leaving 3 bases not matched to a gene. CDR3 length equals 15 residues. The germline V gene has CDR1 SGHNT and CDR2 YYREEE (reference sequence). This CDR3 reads CASSLGTGGLNEQFF. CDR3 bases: TGTGCCAGCAGCTTGGGGACAGGGGGCCTGAATGAGCAGTTCTTC.

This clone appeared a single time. The CDR3 DNA is TGTGCCAGCAGCTCACGGGGGGGCTCGAACACCGGGGAGCTGTTTTTT. It is translated as CASSSRGGSNTGELFF. This sequence joins TRBV7-3 and TRBJ2-2; 8 bases match TRBD2. The germline V gene encodes CDR1 SGHTA and CDR2 FQGTGA. V lost 4 bases, J lost 0 bases, and 4 bases stayed unmatched. The CDR3 loop spans 16 amino acids.

The CDR3 sequence is CSVGSDTEAFF. The CDR3 DNA is TGCAGCGTTGGGAGCGACACTGAAGCTTTCTTT. V is TRBV29-1 and J is TRBJ1-1; D unresolved. The CDR3 consists of 11 residues. Germline V gene lookup returns CDR1 SQVTM and CDR2 ANQGSEA. The V gene lost 4 bases and the J gene lost 3 bases, with 6 bases spanning the gap.

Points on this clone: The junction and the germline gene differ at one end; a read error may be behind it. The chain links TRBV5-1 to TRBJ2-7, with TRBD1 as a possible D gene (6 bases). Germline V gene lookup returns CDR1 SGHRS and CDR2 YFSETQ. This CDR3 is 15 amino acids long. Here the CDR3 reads CASSIGTQGPIGVHF. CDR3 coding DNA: TGCGCCAGCAGCATCGGGACGCAGGGGCCGATCGGTGTTCACTTC.

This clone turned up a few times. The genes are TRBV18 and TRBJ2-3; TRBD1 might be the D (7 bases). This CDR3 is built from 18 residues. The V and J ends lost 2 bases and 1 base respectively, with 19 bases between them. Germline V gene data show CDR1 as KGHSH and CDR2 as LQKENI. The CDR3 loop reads CASSPFWAGTVRTDTQYF. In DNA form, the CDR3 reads TGTGCCAGCTCACCATTCTGGGCGGGGACAGTCCGCACAGATACGCAGTATTTT.

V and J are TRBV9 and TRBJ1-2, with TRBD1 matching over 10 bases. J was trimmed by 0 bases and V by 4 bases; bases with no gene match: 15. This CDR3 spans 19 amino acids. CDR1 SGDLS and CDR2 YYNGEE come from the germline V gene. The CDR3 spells CASSLSLGTGASANYGYTF. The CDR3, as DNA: TGTGCCAGCAGCCTCTCGCTTGGGACAGGGGCTTCAGCTAACTATGGCTACACCTTC.

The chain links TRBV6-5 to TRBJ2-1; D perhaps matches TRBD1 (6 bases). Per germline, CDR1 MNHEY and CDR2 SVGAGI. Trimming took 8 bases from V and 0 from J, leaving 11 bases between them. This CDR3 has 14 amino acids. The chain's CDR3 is CASRTGNSYNEQFF. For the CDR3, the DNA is TGTGCCAGCCGAACAGGGAACTCCTACAATGAGCAGTTCTTC.

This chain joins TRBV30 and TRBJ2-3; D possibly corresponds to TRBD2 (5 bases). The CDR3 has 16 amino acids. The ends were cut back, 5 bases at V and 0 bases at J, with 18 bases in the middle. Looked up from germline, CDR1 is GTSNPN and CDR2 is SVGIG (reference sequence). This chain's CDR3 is CAWARFFTGSTDTQYF. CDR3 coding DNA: TGTGCCTGGGCTCGATTCTTTACGGGGAGCACAGATACGCAGTATTTT.

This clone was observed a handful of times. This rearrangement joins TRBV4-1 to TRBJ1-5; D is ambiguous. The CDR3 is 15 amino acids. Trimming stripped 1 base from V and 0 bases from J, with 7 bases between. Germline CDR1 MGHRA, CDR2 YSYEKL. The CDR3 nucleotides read TGCGCCAGCAGCCAAGCGGTCTATAGCAATCAGCCCCAGCATTTT. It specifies CASSQAVYSNQPQHF.

Written as DNA, the CDR3 is TGTGCCAGCAGCTCCCGGGACAGGGTGAACACCGGGGAGCTGTTTTTT. It encodes CASSSRDRVNTGELFF. The gene calls are TRBV11-2 and TRBJ2-2; 9 nucleotides match TRBD1. The CDR3 runs 16 residues. The junction had 4 bases not matched to a gene; V was cut back by 4 bases and J by 1 base. Germline V gene sequence: CDR1 SGHAT, CDR2 FQNNGV.

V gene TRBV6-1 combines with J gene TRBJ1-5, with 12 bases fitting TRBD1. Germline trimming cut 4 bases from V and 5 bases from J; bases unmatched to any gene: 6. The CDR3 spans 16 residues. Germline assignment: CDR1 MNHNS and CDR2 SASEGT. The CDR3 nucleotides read TGTGCCAGCAGTGCCTGGGACAGGGGGCGGGATCAGCCCCAGCATTTT. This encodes CASSAWDRGRDQPQHF.

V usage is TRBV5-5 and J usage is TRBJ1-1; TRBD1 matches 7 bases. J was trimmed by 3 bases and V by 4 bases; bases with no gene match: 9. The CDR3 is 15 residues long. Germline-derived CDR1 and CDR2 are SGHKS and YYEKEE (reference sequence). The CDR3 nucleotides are TGTGCCAGCAGCCTGATACCACAGGGGTACACTGAAGCTTTCTTT. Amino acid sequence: CASSLIPQGYTEAFF.

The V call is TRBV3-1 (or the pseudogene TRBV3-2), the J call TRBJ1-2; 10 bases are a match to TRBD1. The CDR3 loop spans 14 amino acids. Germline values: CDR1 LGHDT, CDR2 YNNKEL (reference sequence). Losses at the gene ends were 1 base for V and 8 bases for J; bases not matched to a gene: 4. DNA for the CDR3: TGTGCCAGCAGCCAAGGACAGGGGGCTGGGGGCTACACCTTC. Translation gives CASSQGQGAGGYTF.

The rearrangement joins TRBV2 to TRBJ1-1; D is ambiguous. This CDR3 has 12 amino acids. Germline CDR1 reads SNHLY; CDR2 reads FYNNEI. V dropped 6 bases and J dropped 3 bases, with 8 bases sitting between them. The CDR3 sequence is CASRVEDTEAFF. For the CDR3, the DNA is TGTGCCAGCAGGGTGGAGGACACTGAAGCTTTCTTT.

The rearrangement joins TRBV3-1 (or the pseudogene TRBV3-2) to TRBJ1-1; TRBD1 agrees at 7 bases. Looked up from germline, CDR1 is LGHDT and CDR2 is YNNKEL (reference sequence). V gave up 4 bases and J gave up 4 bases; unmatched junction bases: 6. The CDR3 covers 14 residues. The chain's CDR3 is CASSLTDRATEAFF. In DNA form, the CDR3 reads TGTGCCAGCAGCCTGACTGACAGGGCCACTGAAGCTTTCTTT.